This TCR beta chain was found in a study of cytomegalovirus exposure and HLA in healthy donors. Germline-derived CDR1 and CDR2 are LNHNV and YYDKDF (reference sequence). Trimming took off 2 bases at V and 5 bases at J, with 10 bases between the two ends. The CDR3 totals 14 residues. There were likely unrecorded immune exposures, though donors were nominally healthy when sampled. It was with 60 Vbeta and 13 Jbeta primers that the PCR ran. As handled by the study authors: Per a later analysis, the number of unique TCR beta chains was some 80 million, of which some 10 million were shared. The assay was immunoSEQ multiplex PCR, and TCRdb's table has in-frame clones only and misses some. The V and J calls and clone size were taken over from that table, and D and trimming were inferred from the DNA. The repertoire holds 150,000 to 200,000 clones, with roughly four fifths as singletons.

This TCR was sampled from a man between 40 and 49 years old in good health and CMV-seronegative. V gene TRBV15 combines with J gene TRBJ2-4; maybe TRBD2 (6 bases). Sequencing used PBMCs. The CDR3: CATSRTWGENIQYF. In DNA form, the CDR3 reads TGTGCCACCAGCAGAACGTGGGGGGAAAACATTCAGTACTTC.